This T cell receptor beta chain was documented in a study of blood T cell repertoires in COVID-19. As for the study in general: Acute and convalescent COVID-19 samples came from the United States, Italy and Spain. PBMCs, B-cell-depleted T cells, or T cells were the source of the cDNA or gDNA that made up the material.

Patients in Seattle were enrolled during active infection, then followed longitudinally. This clone was observed once. In the authors' workflow: Nucleated cell number was recorded as an estimate derived from reference gene primer amplification. Assay used: immunoSEQ multiplex PCR; TCRdb lists only in-frame clones, some missing. The DNA was the basis for D and trimming; V, J and clone size are from that table. The sample contains tens of thousands of clones, about 92% of which appear only once. The sequencing input was peripheral blood. The receptor was derived from a man aged 18 to 29 with COVID-19, enrolled during active disease.

The CDR3 coding sequence is TGTGCCAGCAGTTACGGCCAGGGTCCCTACGAGCAGTACTTC. It yields the protein CASSYGQGPYEQYF. V gene TRBV6-6 combines with J gene TRBJ2-7, with TRBD1 as a possible D gene (5 bases). Germline V lookup: CDR1 MNHNY, CDR2 SVGAGI (reference sequence). The CDR3 length is 14 residues. Between the trimmed V and J ends, which lost 2 bases and 2 bases, there was a span of 10 bases.